This TCR beta chain was documented in a study of blood T cell repertoires in COVID-19. About the research overall: Italy, Spain and the United States were the sources of the convalescent and acute COVID-19 samples. PBMCs, B-cell-depleted T cells, or T cells were the source of the cDNA or gDNA that made up the material.

Adults between roughly 18 and 95 years of age took part from under 30 US areas. Two negative PCRs, clearance, or symptom resolution were required of recovered Cohort 3 donors. The protocol was immunoSEQ multiplex PCR, while the TCRdb copy is restricted to in-frame clones and leaves out a portion. The sample carries some 250,000 clones, approximately 90% recorded once. Trimming pared 4 bases from V and 0 bases from J, leaving 15 bases between. The CDR3 spans 16 residues. The germline V gene encodes CDR1 SGHKS and CDR2 YYEKEE (reference sequence). Sequenced sample: PBMCs or T cells enriched from blood (not recorded which). The gene calls are TRBV5-5 and TRBJ2-3, with D tentatively TRBD2 (5 bases). This TCR derives from a man in his late teens or twenties who had recovered from COVID-19. The CDR3 here is CASSPPLVPSTDTQYF. Here the CDR3 DNA reads TGTGCCAGCAGCCCCCCACTAGTTCCTAGCACAGATACGCAGTATTTT. Looking up the rest from reference TRBV5-5 and TRBJ2-3 gives the full variable domain: DAGVTQSPTHLIKTRGQQVTLRCSPISGHKSVSWYQQVLGQGPQFIFQYYEKEERGRGNFPDRFSARQFPNYSSELNVNALLLGDSALYLCASSPPLVPSTDTQYFGPGTRLTVL.